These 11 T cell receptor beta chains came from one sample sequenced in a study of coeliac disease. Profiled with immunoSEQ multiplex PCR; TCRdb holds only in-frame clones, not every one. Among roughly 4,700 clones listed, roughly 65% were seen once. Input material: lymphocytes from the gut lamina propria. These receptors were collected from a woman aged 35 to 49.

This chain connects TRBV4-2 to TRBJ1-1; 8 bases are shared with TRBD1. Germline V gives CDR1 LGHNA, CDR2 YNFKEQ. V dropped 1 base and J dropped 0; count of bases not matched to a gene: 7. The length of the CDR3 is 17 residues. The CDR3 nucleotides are TGTGCCAGCAGCCAAGGGGCTACAGGGGGGATGAACACTGAAGCTTTCTTT. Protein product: CASSQGATGGMNTEAFF.

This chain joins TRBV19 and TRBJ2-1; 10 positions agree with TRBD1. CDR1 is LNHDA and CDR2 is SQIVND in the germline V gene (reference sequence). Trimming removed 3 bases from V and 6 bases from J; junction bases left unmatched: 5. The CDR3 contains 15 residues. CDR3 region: CASSIKGQGSNEQFF. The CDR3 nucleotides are TGTGCCAGTAGTATTAAGGGACAGGGGTCCAATGAGCAGTTCTTC.

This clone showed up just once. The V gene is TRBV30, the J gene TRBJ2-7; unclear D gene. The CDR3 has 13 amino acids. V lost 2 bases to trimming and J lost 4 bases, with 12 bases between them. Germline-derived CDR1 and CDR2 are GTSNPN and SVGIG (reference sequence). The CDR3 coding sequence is TGTGCCTGGAGTCAATCTACGGGTTACGAGCAGTACTTC. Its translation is CAWSQSTGYEQYF.

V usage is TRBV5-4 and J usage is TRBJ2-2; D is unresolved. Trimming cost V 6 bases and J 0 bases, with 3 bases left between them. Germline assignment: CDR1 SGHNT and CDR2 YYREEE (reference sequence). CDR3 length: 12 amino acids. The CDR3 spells CASTSNTGELFF. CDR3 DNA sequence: TGTGCCAGCACATCGAACACCGGGGAGCTGTTTTTT. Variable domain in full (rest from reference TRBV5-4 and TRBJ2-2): ETGVTQSPTHLIKTRGQQVTLRCSSQSGHNTVSWYQQALGQGPQFIFQYYREEENGRGNFPPRFSGLQFPNYSSELNVNALELDDSALYLCASTSNTGELFFGEGSRLTVL.

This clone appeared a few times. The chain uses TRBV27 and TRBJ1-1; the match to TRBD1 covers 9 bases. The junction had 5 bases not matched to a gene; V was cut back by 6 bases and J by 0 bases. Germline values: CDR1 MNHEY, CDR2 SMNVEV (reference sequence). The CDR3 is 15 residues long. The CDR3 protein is CASREWDRVNTEAFF. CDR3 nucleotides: TGTGCCAGCAGGGAGTGGGACAGGGTGAACACTGAAGCTTTCTTT.

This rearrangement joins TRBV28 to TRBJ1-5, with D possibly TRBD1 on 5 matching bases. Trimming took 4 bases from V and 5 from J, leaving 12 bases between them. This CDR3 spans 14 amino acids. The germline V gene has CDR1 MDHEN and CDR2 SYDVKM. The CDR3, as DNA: TGTGCCAGCAGTTCGAGACAGACCCATCAGCCCCAGCATTTT. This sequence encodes CASSSRQTHQPQHF.

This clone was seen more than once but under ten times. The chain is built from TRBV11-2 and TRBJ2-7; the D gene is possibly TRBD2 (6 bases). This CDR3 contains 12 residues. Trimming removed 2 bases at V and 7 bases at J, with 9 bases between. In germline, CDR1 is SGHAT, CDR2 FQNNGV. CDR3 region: CASSLIAGEQYF. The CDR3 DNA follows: TGTGCCAGCAGCTTAATCGCGGGGGAGCAGTACTTC.

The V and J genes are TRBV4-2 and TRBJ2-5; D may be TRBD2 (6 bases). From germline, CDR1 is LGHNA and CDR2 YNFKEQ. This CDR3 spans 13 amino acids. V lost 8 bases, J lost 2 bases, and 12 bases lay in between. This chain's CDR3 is CASGGTDQETQYF. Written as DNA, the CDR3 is TGTGCCAGCGGGGGGACCGATCAAGAGACCCAGTACTTC.

CDR3 bases: TGCGCCAGCAGCTTGGGGGGGGAGCATGGCTACACCTTC. Its translation is CASSLGGEHGYTF. The gene calls are TRBV5-1 and TRBJ1-2, with a possible D match to TRBD1 (5 bases). Per the germline V gene, CDR1 is SGHRS and CDR2 is YFSETQ. V was shortened by 0 bases and J by 6 bases, with 9 bases between the two germline ends. This CDR3 has 13 amino acids.

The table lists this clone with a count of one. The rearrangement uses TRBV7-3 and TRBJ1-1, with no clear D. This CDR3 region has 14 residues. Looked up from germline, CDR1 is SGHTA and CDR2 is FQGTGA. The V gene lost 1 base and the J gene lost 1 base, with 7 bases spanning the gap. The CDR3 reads CASSLNSGNTEAFF. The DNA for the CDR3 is TGTGCCAGCAGCTTAAACTCGGGGAACACTGAAGCTTTCTTT.

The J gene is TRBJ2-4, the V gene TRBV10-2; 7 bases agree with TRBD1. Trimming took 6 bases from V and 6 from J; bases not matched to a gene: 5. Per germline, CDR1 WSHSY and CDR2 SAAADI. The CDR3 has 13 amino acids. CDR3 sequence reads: CASRDRAINIQYF. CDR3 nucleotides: TGCGCCAGCAGAGACAGGGCAATAAACATTCAGTACTTC.